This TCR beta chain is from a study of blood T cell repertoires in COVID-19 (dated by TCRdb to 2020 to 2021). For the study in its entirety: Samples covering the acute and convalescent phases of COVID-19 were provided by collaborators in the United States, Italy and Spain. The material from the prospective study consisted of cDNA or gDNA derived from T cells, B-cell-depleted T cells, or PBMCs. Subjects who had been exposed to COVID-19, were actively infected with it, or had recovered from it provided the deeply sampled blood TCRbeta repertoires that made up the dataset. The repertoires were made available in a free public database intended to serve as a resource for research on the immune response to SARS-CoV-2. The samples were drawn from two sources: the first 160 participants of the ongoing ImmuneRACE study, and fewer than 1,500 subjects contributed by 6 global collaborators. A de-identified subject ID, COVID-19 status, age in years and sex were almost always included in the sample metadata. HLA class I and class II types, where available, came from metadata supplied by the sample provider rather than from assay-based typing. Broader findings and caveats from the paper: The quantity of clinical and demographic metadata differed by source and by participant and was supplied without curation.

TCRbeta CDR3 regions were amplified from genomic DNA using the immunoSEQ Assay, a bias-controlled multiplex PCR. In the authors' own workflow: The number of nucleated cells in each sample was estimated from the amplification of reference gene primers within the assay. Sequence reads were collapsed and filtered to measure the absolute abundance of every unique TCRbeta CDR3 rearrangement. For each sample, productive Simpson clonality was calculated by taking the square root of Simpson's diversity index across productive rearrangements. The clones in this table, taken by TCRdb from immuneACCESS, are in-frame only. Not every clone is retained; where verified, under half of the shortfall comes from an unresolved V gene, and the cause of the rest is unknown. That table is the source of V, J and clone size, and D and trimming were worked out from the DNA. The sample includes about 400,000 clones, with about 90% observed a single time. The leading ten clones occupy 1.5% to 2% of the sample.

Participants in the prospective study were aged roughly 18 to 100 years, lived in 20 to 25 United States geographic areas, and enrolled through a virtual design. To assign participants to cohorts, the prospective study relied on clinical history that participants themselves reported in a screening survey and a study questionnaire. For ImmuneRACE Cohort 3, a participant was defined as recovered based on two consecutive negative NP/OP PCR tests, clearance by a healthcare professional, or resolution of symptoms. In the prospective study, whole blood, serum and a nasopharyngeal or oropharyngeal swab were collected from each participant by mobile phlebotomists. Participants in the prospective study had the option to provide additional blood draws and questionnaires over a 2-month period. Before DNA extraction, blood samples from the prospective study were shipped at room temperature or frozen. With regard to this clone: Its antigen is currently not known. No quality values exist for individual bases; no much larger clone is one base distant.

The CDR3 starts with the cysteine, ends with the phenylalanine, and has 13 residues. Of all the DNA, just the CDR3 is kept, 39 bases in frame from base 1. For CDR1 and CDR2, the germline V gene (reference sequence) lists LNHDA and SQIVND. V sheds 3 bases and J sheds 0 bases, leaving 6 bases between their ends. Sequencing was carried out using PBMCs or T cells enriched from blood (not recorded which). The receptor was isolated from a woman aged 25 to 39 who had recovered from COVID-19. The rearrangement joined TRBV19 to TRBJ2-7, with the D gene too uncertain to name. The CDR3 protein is CASSIKASYEQYF. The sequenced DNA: TGTGCCAGTAGTATCAAAGCCTCCTACGAGCAGTACTTC.